This TCR beta chain came from a study of blood T cell repertoires in COVID-19. Study in general: Sites in the United States, Italy and Spain provided acute and convalescent COVID-19 samples.

Original handling: Counts of nucleated cells, estimated from reference gene primer amplification, were obtained. TCRdb's copy holds only in-frame clones and misses some; the assay was immunoSEQ multiplex PCR. V and J calls and clone size are given by that table; D and trimming were obtained from the DNA. Among about 160,000 clones listed, approximately 86% were seen once. V was clipped by 5 bases and J by 1 base; unmatched bases: 4. Per the germline V gene, CDR1 is SGHVS and CDR2 is FNYEAQ. CDR3 size: 14 residues. The clonotype comes from a woman in her sixties who had recovered from COVID-19. This sequence joins TRBV7-6 and TRBJ1-1; 7 nucleotides agree with TRBD1. Specimen: peripheral blood. CDR3 residues: CASSPRTGNTEAFF. In nucleotides, the CDR3 is TGTGCCAGCAGCCCGAGGACAGGGAACACTGAAGCTTTCTTT.